Included here is one T cell receptor (beta chain) sequence, with context. Its antigen remains unidentified. No qualities accompany the bases; no much larger clone lies one base away. Trimming at the junction amounts to 2 bases on V and 1 base on J, and the germline ends lie 15 bases apart. Taken from cysteine to phenylalanine, the CDR3 has 15 residues. Solely the CDR3 DNA is kept, with 45 bases framed from the first base. The germline V gene provides CDR1 SQVTM and CDR2 ANQGSEA. This entry is derived from a study of blood T cell repertoires in COVID-19 (dated by TCRdb to 2018 to 2020). In terms of the full investigation: Collaborator samples came from the United States, Italy and Spain and covered acute and convalescent phases of COVID-19. The material from the prospective study consisted of cDNA or gDNA derived from T cells, B-cell-depleted T cells, or PBMCs. Deeply sampled blood TCRbeta repertoires from subjects exposed to, actively infected with, or recovered from COVID-19 were included in the dataset. A freely available public database, intended as a resource for researchers studying the immune response to SARS-CoV-2, is where the repertoires were released. Samples came from the ongoing ImmuneRACE study (first 160 participants) plus 1,254 subjects from 6 global collaborators. Sample metadata almost always included a de-identified subject ID, COVID-19 status, age in years and sex. Where available, HLA class I and class II types were obtained from metadata supplied by the sample provider rather than from assay-based typing. What the study reported, not specific to this receptor: How much clinical and demographic metadata was included differed by source and by participant, and the metadata was provided uncurated.

The immunoSEQ Assay, a bias-controlled multiplex PCR, was used to amplify TCRbeta CDR3 regions from genomic DNA. In the paper's pipeline: Within the assay, amplification of reference gene primers was used to estimate how many nucleated cells each sample contained. To quantify the absolute abundance of each unique TCRbeta CDR3 rearrangement, sequence reads were collapsed and filtered. For each sample, productive Simpson clonality was calculated by taking the square root of Simpson's diversity index across productive rearrangements. This immuneACCESS table, as held by TCRdb, lists in-frame sequences with V and J called but not all clones. Of the missing ones, under half trace to an unresolved V gene in checked studies; the others have no known cause. Clone size and V and J calls were adopted from that table, with D and trimming inferred from the DNA. In this sample the table shows fewer than 300,000 clones, roughly 88% of which occur a single time. Of the sample, roughly 0.8% falls within the top ten clones.

Whole blood was collected in K2EDTA tubes by collaborating institutions according to the institutions' own protocols. For TCRbeta analysis, collaborators shipped samples in one of three forms: frozen whole blood, isolated PBMCs, or DNA extracted from either of those sample types. Rearrangement joined TRBV29-1 to TRBJ2-7, with TRBD1 perhaps the D gene, on 5 matching bases. The specimen sequenced was peripheral blood. The receptor was isolated from a woman in her twenties or thirties with acute or convalescent COVID-19. The CDR3 protein is CSVELITGDSYEQYF. The sequenced DNA: TGCAGCGTTGAATTAATAACAGGTGATTCCTACGAGCAGTACTTC.